This TCR beta chain stems from a study of beta chain features in type 1 diabetes. Across the whole study: All samples together contributed about 100,000,000 sorted cells for examination.

The table lists this clone with a few counts. The antigen remains unidentified. Expressed TCRB transcripts were sequenced because the entire RNA isolate underwent reverse transcription. Each sample of naive, central memory or regulatory T cells had, on average, about 3.57 million reads. Here immunoSEQ multiplex PCR was the method, and the copy in TCRdb shows in-frame clones only, minus some. The profile covers hundreds of thousands of clones, with approximately 16% appearing a single time and 0.015% to 0.017% taken by the ten largest. Points from the study as a whole: There was a moderate but significant shortening of TCRB CDR3s in all four CD4+ subsets of Type 1 diabetes patients.

The CDR3 totals 14 residues. Germline CDR1 SNHLY, CDR2 FYNNEI. Trimming removed 11 bases from V and 6 bases from J; junction bases left unmatched: 12. This rearrangement joins TRBV2 to TRBJ2-3, with 9 bases matching TRBD1. Input material: naive CD4+ T cells from blood. The TCR was taken from a man between 18 and 35 years old with type 1 diabetes. CDR3 loop: CALAKDRGSDTQYF. In DNA, the CDR3 is TGTGCCCTAGCGAAGGACAGGGGATCCGATACGCAGTATTTT.